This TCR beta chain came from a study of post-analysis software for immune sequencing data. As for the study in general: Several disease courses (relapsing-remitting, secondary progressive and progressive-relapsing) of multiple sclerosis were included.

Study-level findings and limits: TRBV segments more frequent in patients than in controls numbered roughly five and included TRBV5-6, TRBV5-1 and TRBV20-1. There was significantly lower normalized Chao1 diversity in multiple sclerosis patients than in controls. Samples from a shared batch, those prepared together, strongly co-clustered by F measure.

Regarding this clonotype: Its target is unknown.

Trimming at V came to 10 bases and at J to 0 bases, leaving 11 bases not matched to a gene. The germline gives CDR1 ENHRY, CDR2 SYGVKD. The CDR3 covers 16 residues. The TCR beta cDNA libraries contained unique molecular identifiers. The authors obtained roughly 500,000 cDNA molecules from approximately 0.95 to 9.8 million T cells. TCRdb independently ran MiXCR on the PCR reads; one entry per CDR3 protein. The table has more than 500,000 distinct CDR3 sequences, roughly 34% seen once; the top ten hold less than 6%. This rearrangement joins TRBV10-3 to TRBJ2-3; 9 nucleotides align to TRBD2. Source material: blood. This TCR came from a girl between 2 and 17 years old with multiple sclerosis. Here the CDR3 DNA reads TGTGCCACCAAGGAGACTAGCGGTCCTAGCACAGATACGCAGTATTTT. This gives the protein CATKETSGPSTDTQYF.